This TCR beta chain was recovered during a study of blood T cell repertoires in COVID-19. The CDR3 extends over 18 amino acids. V dropped 5 bases and J dropped 5; count of bases not matched to a gene: 19. Germline CDR1 reads WSHSY; CDR2 reads SAAADI. Sequencing was performed with immunoSEQ multiplex PCR; in TCRdb, only in-frame clones are kept and a portion is missing. The table records 200,000 or so clones, approximately 80% of them present only once. The receptor was derived from a woman of 80 years or more with COVID-19, enrolled during active disease. The sequenced sample was peripheral blood. The chain joins TRBV10-2 to TRBJ2-3; 7 positions match TRBD2. The CDR3 here is CASSSGGWTREGIDTQYF. DNA of the CDR3: TGCGCCAGCAGTTCCGGAGGATGGACAAGGGAGGGTATAGATACGCAGTATTTT.